One and the same sample provided the 31 T cell receptor beta chains below, sequenced in a study of long-term antiretroviral therapy in people with HIV. The assay, immunoSEQ v3.0, was run at survey level. Profiling relied on immunoSEQ multiplex PCR, and the TCRdb table lists in-frame clones only, not all of them. Of 25,000 to 30,000 clones listed, more than 75% are singletons. Source: unsorted PBMCs, taken 4.8 to 5 years after starting antiretroviral therapy. Every receptor here comes from a man in his forties with HIV.

This clone was seen only a few times. J is TRBJ1-6 and V is TRBV7-9; D ambiguous. The CDR3 totals 12 residues. CDR1 is SEHNR, CDR2 FQNEAQ, per germline (reference sequence). With 2 bases removed from V and 8 bases from J, the gap between germline ends came to 4 bases. The DNA for the CDR3 is TGTGCCAGCAGCTTAAGTGATTCACCCCTCCACTTT. This codes for CASSLSDSPLHF. Based on the CDR3 plus reference TRBV7-9 and TRBJ1-6, the full variable domain is DTGVSQNPRHKITKRGQNVTFRCDPISEHNRLYWYRQTLGQGPEFLTYFQNEAQLEKSRLLSDRFSAERPKGSFSTLEIQRTEQGDSAMYLCASSLSDSPLHFGNGTRLTVT.

This sequence joins TRBV4-2 and TRBJ2-3; 11 bases are shared with TRBD2. Losses at the gene ends were 4 bases for V and 3 bases for J; bases not matched to a gene: 6. The CDR3 covers 16 residues. From germline, CDR1 is LGHNA and CDR2 YNFKEQ. The CDR3 bases are TGTGCCAGCAGCCGGGTCCTAGCGGGGGGAACAGATACGCAGTATTTT. Translated, it gives CASSRVLAGGTDTQYF.

The rearrangement joins TRBV5-8 to TRBJ2-1; maybe TRBD2 (7 bases). The CDR3 is 14 amino acids. Trimming took off 6 bases at V and 8 bases at J, with 18 bases between the two ends. The germline V gene encodes CDR1 SGHTS and CDR2 YDEGEE. In DNA form, the CDR3 reads TGTGCCAGCAATTTCGGACGGCGGGGGCATGAGCAGTTCTTC. It specifies CASNFGRRGHEQFF.

The chain carries TRBV9 and TRBJ1-3; D gene unclear. Trimming took off 4 bases at V and 3 bases at J, with 14 bases between the two ends. Per germline, CDR1 SGDLS and CDR2 YYNGEE. CDR3 length: 15 amino acids. CDR3 sequence reads: CASSTQATNGNTIYF. CDR3 sequence (DNA): TGTGCCAGCAGCACCCAAGCGACAAATGGAAACACCATATATTTT.

This chain joins TRBV5-5 and TRBJ1-2; D gene unclear. The V end was cut by 0 bases, the J end by 1 base, with 7 bases between. Germline lookup yields CDR1 SGHKS and CDR2 YYEKEE (reference sequence). This CDR3 has 14 amino acids. CDR3 sequence: CASSLDRLNYGYTF. CDR3 DNA sequence: TGTGCCAGCAGCTTGGACAGACTTAACTATGGCTACACCTTC. Based on the CDR3 plus reference TRBV5-5 and TRBJ1-2, the full variable domain is DAGVTQSPTHLIKTRGQQVTLRCSPISGHKSVSWYQQVLGQGPQFIFQYYEKEERGRGNFPDRFSARQFPNYSSELNVNALLLGDSALYLCASSLDRLNYGYTFGSGTRLTVV.

J is TRBJ2-3 and V is TRBV5-1; 9 bases are a match to TRBD2. Germline trimming cut 2 bases from V and 5 bases from J; bases unmatched to any gene: 6. This CDR3 has 15 amino acids. Germline values: CDR1 SGHRS, CDR2 YFSETQ. CDR3 DNA: TGCGCCAGCAGCTTTTTAGCGGGAGTTCAAGATACGCAGTATTTT. Its protein product is CASSFLAGVQDTQYF.

This clone was counted once. The chain has TRBV7-2 and TRBJ1-2; D uncertain. CDR3 length: 14 amino acids. The germline CDR1 and CDR2 sequences are SGHTA and FQGNSA. V lost 3 bases and J 4 bases, leaving 12 bases between the germline ends. CDR3 sequence reads: CASSLEGGGYGYTF. CDR3 DNA sequence: TGTGCCAGCAGCTTGGAGGGTGGTGGCTATGGCTACACCTTC.

The CDR3 DNA reads as TGTGCCAGCAGCTCCAAGGTGTTTTTT. It is translated as CASSSKVFF. V and J are TRBV7-3 and TRBJ1-4; no definite D call. V lost 4 bases to trimming and J lost 15 bases, with 6 bases between them. Germline values: CDR1 SGHTA, CDR2 FQGTGA. The length of the CDR3 is 9 residues.

The V call is TRBV6-5, the J call TRBJ2-2; tentatively, D is TRBD1 (6 bases). The V end was cut by 5 bases, the J end by 6 bases, with 13 bases between. Germline-derived CDR1 and CDR2 are MNHEY and SVGAGI. The CDR3 covers 14 residues. The CDR3: CASSDWDTPGELFF. CDR3 DNA: TGTGCCAGCAGTGATTGGGACACTCCCGGGGAGCTGTTTTTT.

The chain recombines TRBV7-2 with TRBJ2-2, with a tentative D call TRBD2 (5 bases). The germline gives CDR1 SGHTA, CDR2 FQGNSA. The CDR3 consists of 17 residues. V was shortened by 3 bases and J by 7 bases, with 21 bases between the two germline ends. The CDR3 coding sequence is TGTGCCAGCAGCTTGAGGTCGAGGGTCGAGGGCCTCGGGGAGCTGTTTTTT. Amino acids: CASSLRSRVEGLGELFF.

CDR3 DNA: TGCGCCAGCAGCCAAGATCATGGGGCAGGGGGCGCCACCGGGGAGCTGTTTTTT. This codes for CASSQDHGAGGATGELFF. The J gene is TRBJ2-2, the V gene TRBV4-3; TRBD1 agrees at 8 bases. The CDR3 runs 18 residues. Per the germline V gene, CDR1 is LGHNA and CDR2 is YSLEER. Germline trimming cut 0 bases from V and 4 bases from J; bases unmatched to any gene: 10.

CDR3 in amino acids: CASSLMGQEHYGYTF. The CDR3 DNA sequence: TGTGCCAGCAGCTTGATGGGACAGGAACATTATGGCTACACCTTC. The chain couples TRBV5-4 to TRBJ1-2; TRBD1 matches 8 bases. V lost 1 base and J lost 5; bases outside the gene matches: 7. Germline CDR1 is SGHNT and CDR2 is YYREEE (reference sequence). CDR3 size: 15 residues.

This clone was detected once. The chain links TRBV19 to TRBJ2-2, with 7 bases fitting TRBD2. J was trimmed by 0 bases and V by 4 bases; bases with no gene match: 5. The V gene's germline CDR1 is LNHDA and CDR2 SQIVND (reference sequence). The CDR3 is 16 amino acids. CDR3 amino acids: CASSNSGVTNTGELFF. The CDR3 nucleotides are TGTGCCAGTAGTAACAGCGGGGTCACGAACACCGGGGAGCTGTTTTTT.

The gene calls are TRBV14 and TRBJ2-3; D uncertain. Germline V lookup: CDR1 SGHDN, CDR2 FVKESK. This CDR3 contains 12 residues. Trimming removed 4 bases at V and 2 bases at J, with 4 bases between. CDR3: CASSPYTDTQYF. In DNA form, the CDR3 reads TGTGCCAGCAGCCCGTACACAGATACGCAGTATTTT.

This clone has only a few counts. The chain employs TRBV7-7 and TRBJ2-2; 9 positions match TRBD1. Germline V gene data show CDR1 as SSHAT and CDR2 as FNYEAQ (reference sequence). The CDR3 totals 16 residues. Unmatched junction bases numbered 6, after V lost 5 bases and J lost 2 bases. The CDR3 sequence: CASSKRTGANTGELFF. CDR3 in DNA: TGTGCCAGCAGCAAACGGACAGGGGCAAACACCGGGGAGCTGTTTTTT.

This chain joins TRBV10-3 and TRBJ2-3; possibly TRBD2 for D (6 bases). CDR1 ENHRY and CDR2 SYGVKD come from the germline V gene. Deletions cut 0 bases from V and 5 bases from J, with 12 bases between. The CDR3 loop spans 15 amino acids. As DNA, the CDR3 is TGTGCCATCAGTGAGTCATCGGGAGTTGGAGATACGCAGTATTTT. Translation gives CAISESSGVGDTQYF.

The rearrangement links TRBV19 to TRBJ2-3, with 8 bases aligning to TRBD2. CDR1 is LNHDA and CDR2 is SQIVND in the germline V gene (reference sequence). There are 15 residues in the CDR3. Trimming cost V 6 bases and J 2 bases; bases outside gene matches: 7. The CDR3, as DNA: TGTGCCAGTAGCCCACTAGCGGTTTCCACAGATACGCAGTATTTT. It is translated as CASSPLAVSTDTQYF. Looking up the rest from reference TRBV19 and TRBJ2-3 gives the full variable domain: DGGITQSPKYLFRKEGQNVTLSCEQNLNHDAMYWYRQDPGQGLRLIYYSQIVNDFQKGDIAEGYSVSREKKESFPLTVTSAQKNPTAFYLCASSPLAVSTDTQYFGPGTRLTVL.

The chain couples TRBV7-3 to TRBJ2-1; either TRBD1 or TRBD2 may supply D (5 bases each). The CDR3 covers 15 residues. CDR1 is SGHTA and CDR2 is FQGTGA in the germline V gene. V lost 5 bases to trimming and J lost 1 base, with 12 bases between them. The CDR3 DNA is TGTGCCAGCAGCCCTGGGGACCGGTCCTACAATGAGCAGTTCTTC. It encodes CASSPGDRSYNEQFF.

The V gene is TRBV29-1, the J gene TRBJ2-2; TRBD2 matches at 8 bases. Germline V CDR1 and CDR2: SQVTM, ANQGSEA. Unmatched junction bases numbered 7, after V lost 7 bases and J lost 6 bases. The CDR3 loop spans 13 amino acids. In DNA, the CDR3 is TGCAGCGGGCAGGGCGGGAGGCCCGGGGAGCTGTTTTTT. It translates to CSGQGGRPGELFF.

The CDR3 protein is CASSQVRVPSGANVLTF. The DNA of the CDR3 is TGTGCCAGCAGCCAAGTCAGGGTCCCCTCTGGGGCCAACGTCCTGACTTTC. The chain combines TRBV14 with TRBJ2-6; perhaps TRBD1 as D (5 bases). Germline CDR1 SGHDN, CDR2 FVKESK. This CDR3 is 17 amino acids long. Deletions cut 1 base from V and 0 bases from J, with 10 bases between.

V and J are TRBV6-1 and TRBJ2-6; no clear D. CDR3 length: 16 residues. Germline values: CDR1 MNHNS, CDR2 SASEGT. Trimming took 1 base from V and 0 from J, leaving 7 bases between them. The CDR3 sequence: CASSEDSLSGANVLTF. The CDR3 DNA reads TGTGCCAGCAGTGAAGACAGCCTCTCTGGGGCCAACGTCCTGACTTTC.

The chain joins TRBV7-3 to TRBJ2-1; possible D gene TRBD1, 6 bases. The CDR3 is 16 amino acids. The V end was cut by 6 bases, the J end by 0 bases, with 15 bases between. Germline V lookup: CDR1 SGHTA, CDR2 FQGTGA. CDR3 nucleotides: TGTGCCAGCAGTTCTAATCAGGGGAGCTCCTACAATGAGCAGTTCTTC. Its translation is CASSSNQGSSYNEQFF.

The CDR3 is CATNPGPSSETQYF. Here the CDR3 DNA reads TGTGCCACCAACCCGGGCCCCTCGTCGGAGACCCAGTACTTC. The rearrangement uses TRBV15 and TRBJ2-5; no clear D. The germline V gene has CDR1 LNHNV and CDR2 YYDKDF (reference sequence). V lost 7 bases and J 5 bases, leaving 17 bases between the germline ends. The CDR3 is made up of 14 amino acids.

J is TRBJ2-5 and V is TRBV11-3, with TRBD1 as a possible D gene (5 bases). V gave up 6 bases and J gave up 3 bases, with 29 bases separating them. The CDR3 length is 19 residues. The germline V gene encodes CDR1 SGHNT and CDR2 YENEEA. The DNA for the CDR3 is TGTGCCAGCAGTTTCCCTCGTATGGGTAGGGGCGCCAATAAAGAGACCCAGTACTTC. It translates to CASSFPRMGRGANKETQYF.

V usage is TRBV18 and J usage is TRBJ1-2; D not certain. The V end was cut by 5 bases, the J end by 0 bases, with 13 bases between. This CDR3 is built from 15 residues. Germline V lookup: CDR1 KGHSH, CDR2 LQKENI. DNA of the CDR3: TGTGCCAGCTCAACGGCACCTCAGGCTAACTATGGCTACACCTTC. This translates into CASSTAPQANYGYTF.

The chain links TRBV25-1 to TRBJ2-1; D possibly corresponds to TRBD1 (5 bases). The germline gives CDR1 MGHDK, CDR2 SYGVNS. V lost 7 bases, J lost 0 bases, and 10 bases lay in between. This CDR3 spans 14 amino acids. The CDR3 nucleotides are TGTGCCAGCAAAGACGACAGCTCCTACAATGAGCAGTTCTTC. Translation gives CASKDDSSYNEQFF.

This chain connects TRBV6-5 to TRBJ1-2, with D perhaps matching TRBD1 (5 bases). V was trimmed by 0 bases and J by 5 bases, leaving 10 bases between them. Germline lookup yields CDR1 MNHEY and CDR2 SVGAGI. The CDR3 is 14 amino acids. The DNA of the CDR3 is TGTGCCAGCAGTTACTCGACGACAGATTATGGCTACACCTTC. Residues: CASSYSTTDYGYTF.

The rearrangement links TRBV28 to TRBJ2-5; D gene unclear. Germline V lookup: CDR1 MDHEN, CDR2 SYDVKM. Between the trimmed V and J ends, which lost 1 base and 0 bases, there was a span of 6 bases. The CDR3 length is 14 residues. This chain's CDR3 is CASSLFSNQETQYF. As DNA, the CDR3 is TGTGCCAGCAGTTTATTTAGCAACCAAGAGACCCAGTACTTC.

The rearrangement joins TRBV5-6 to TRBJ2-1, with TRBD2 matching over 7 bases. The ends lost 5 bases at V and 7 bases at J; junction bases unmatched: 12. The CDR3 has 15 amino acids. Germline V CDR1 and CDR2: SGHDT, YYEEEE. The CDR3 DNA sequence: TGTGCCAGCAGAACTTGGGGGGGGAACAAGAATGAGCAGTTCTTC. Amino acid sequence: CASRTWGGNKNEQFF.

The chain has TRBV27 and TRBJ1-5, with a weak D call TRBD1 (6 bases). The germline CDR1 and CDR2 sequences are MNHEY and SMNVEV (reference sequence). Trimming left V 1 base short and J 6 bases short, with 10 bases between. This CDR3 has 14 residues. CDR3 DNA sequence: TGTGCCAGCAGTTTATGGGGGGGCGGTCAGCCCCAGCATTTT. Amino acid sequence: CASSLWGGGQPQHF.

This sequence joins TRBV28 and TRBJ2-5; 11 positions agree with TRBD1. CDR1 MDHEN and CDR2 SYDVKM come from the germline V gene. V lost 3 bases to trimming and J lost 4 bases; unmatched junction nucleotides: 7. This CDR3 has 16 residues. Here the CDR3 reads CASSFGQGAFGETQYF. The CDR3, as DNA: TGTGCCAGCAGTTTCGGACAGGGGGCGTTCGGAGAGACCCAGTACTTC.